Reported below is one T cell receptor beta chain. Its antigen is currently not known. Per-base qualities were not stored, and no clone one base away is much larger. In light of the paper, this sample's time point label describes: pretreatment peripheral blood. A cohort of 25 to 30 patients with locally advanced or metastatic urothelial carcinoma, treated at Memorial Sloan Kettering on a trial protocol, was included. Peripheral blood mononuclear cells were collected pretreatment and during treatment, at between 1 and 8 total time points per patient. The Qiagen DNeasy Blood extraction kit was used to purify genomic DNA from total PBMCs and from tumor samples. Collected pretreatment and during treatment, PBMCs were isolated and stored as previously described. The sample is drawn from a study of PD-L1 blockade in urothelial cancer listed by TCRdb under 2017. A note on the overall study: Every patient began therapy in 2014 and was given atezolizumab 1,200 mg intravenously every 3 weeks. Blood samples gave a median of about 130,000 T cells and 80,000 to 95,000 unique TCRs, with a median clonality of roughly 0.08. Pretreatment tumor samples, along with matched peripheral blood serially collected before and after atezolizumab treatment, were subjected to TCR sequencing. The study, an exploratory multi-omic analysis, examined somatic, immune and clinical correlates of response to PD-L1 blockade with atezolizumab in urothelial cancer. Durable clinical benefit was defined as a progression-free survival longer than 6 months, and TCR features were additionally tested against progression-free survival and overall survival. About nine tenths of the roughly 30 patients were males with bladder-origin urothelial cancer, and about two thirds of the roughly 30 reported a prior smoking history. In the same patients who had TCR sequencing, pretreatment tumors also underwent whole exome sequencing and RNA sequencing. Durable clinical benefit was achieved by nine patients and was not achieved by 20 patients. An ECOG performance status of 0 or 1 was recorded for the patients, and 0 to 3 prior chemotherapy regimens had been received by the patients. Pretreatment blood TCR-seq was available for about 28 patients, at least one posttreatment blood collection was obtained for roughly 24 patients, and tumor TCR-seq was available for roughly 24 patients. Blood samples were analyzed at 3 weeks after treatment start (second dose) and at 6 weeks after treatment start.

To estimate absolute template abundance from read counts, synthetic TCR analog templates were spiked into each PCR. The immunoSEQ assay used bias-controlled V and J gene primers to amplify TCRbeta CDR3 regions from genomic DNA. Sequencing of rearranged TCRbeta segments was performed at approximately 20X coverage. The original methods were these. Sequencing errors were corrected by clustering and CDR3s were annotated against IMGT to assign V, D and J genes. Downstream analyses used only productive TCRbeta rearrangements and left out out-of-frame or stop-codon sequences. To compute clonality, Shannon entropy was normalized by the log of the number of unique productive sequences and then subtracted from one. Fisher's exact test with Benjamini-Hochberg correction, using a cutoff of adjusted p below 0.01, was how clones that differed between time points or between blood and tumor were identified. TCRdb stores this immuneACCESS table with in-frame sequences only. Part of the clones is absent; in the studies checked, under half of the shortfall reflects unresolved V genes, and no reason is known for the rest. V and J calls and clone size are as listed in that table; D and trimming were resolved from the DNA. Here the sample has about 80,000 clones; 70% to 90% occur a single time. Approximately 6.7% of the sample is taken by the ten largest.

From cysteine to phenylalanine, the CDR3 is 12 amino acids long. Only the CDR3 region is kept as DNA, spanning 36 bases read in frame from base 1. The germline V gene supplies CDR1 MNHEY and CDR2 SVGAGI. V is clipped by 1 base and J by 4 bases, and the sequence between their germline boundaries is 5 bases long. What the research found in general, with its limitations: Because of the small sample size (n ≈ 29) and the many exploratory analyses performed, the results are intended to be regarded as hypothesis-generating. Improved progression-free and overall survival was found to be associated with pretreatment peripheral blood TCR clonality below the median. Patients with durable benefit showed greater expansion of tumor-associated TCR clones in peripheral blood 3 weeks after starting treatment (n ≈ 21, p = 0.022).

Recombination linked TRBV6-5 to TRBJ2-7, with an unclear D gene assignment. The origin of this receptor is a man aged 40-49 years with urothelial cancer. The source was PBMCs, collected around atezolizumab (anti-PD-L1) treatment. The CDR3 region: CASSYFGYEQYF. The DNA sequence is given as TGTGCCAGCAGTTACTTCGGTTACGAGCAGTACTTC.